This TCR beta chain originates from a study of T-cell memory formation after mild COVID-19. The V gene end was trimmed by 5 bases and the J gene end by 0 bases; junction bases not matched to a gene: 8. This CDR3 contains 16 residues. Germline CDR1 reads DFQATT; CDR2 reads SNEGSKA (reference sequence). A single record per CDR3 protein comes from TCRdb applying MiXCR to the 5' RACE reads. The sample comprises approximately 500,000 distinct CDR3 sequences, around a quarter of which are singletons, and 12% rests with the top ten. The sequence was collected from an adult woman who had mild COVID-19 (a few samples of this study predate the infection). Cell type and time point are not known. Sequencing was done on a sample of PBMCs or a T cell subset sorted from them (not recorded which). The V and J genes are TRBV20-1 and TRBJ2-5, with 11 bases that match TRBD2. Here the CDR3 reads CSALGTSGGHQETQYF. The CDR3 nucleotides read TGCAGTGCTCTGGGCACTAGCGGGGGCCACCAAGAGACCCAGTACTTC.